The 20 T cell receptor beta chains given below trace back to one sample, sequenced in a study of technical replicates of blood from several donors (dated by TCRdb to about 2017). Libraries were made using the immunoSEQ multiplex PCR assay. TCRdb limited this immuneACCESS table to in-frame rearrangements with V and J called. A share of clones is missing; checked studies link under half to unresolved V genes, and the rest is unexplained. This sample holds about 84,000 clones; 95% to 98% were observed only once. 0.15% to 0.2% of the sample lies in the top ten. The sequenced sample consisted of T cells isolated from PBMCs. These receptors all stem from a human donor in good health.

The chain links TRBV4-2 to TRBJ2-7, with 11 bases aligning to TRBD2. The CDR3 sequence is 15 residues long. The V segment lost 0 bases and the J segment 8 bases; nucleotides outside the gene matches: 6. Germline values: CDR1 LGHNA, CDR2 YNFKEQ. CDR3 DNA: TGTGCCAGCAGCCAAGATCCTAGCGGGGGGAGTAAGCAGTACTTC. It is translated as CASSQDPSGGSKQYF.

This rearrangement joins TRBV18 to TRBJ2-7; 11 bases are shared with TRBD2. V trimming: 6 bases; J trimming: 6 bases; junction bases outside the gene matches: 4. From germline, CDR1 is KGHSH and CDR2 LQKENI. The CDR3 length is 13 residues. CDR3 DNA: TGTGCCAGCTCGCCGGGACTAGCGGCCGAGCAGTACTTC. Its translation: CASSPGLAAEQYF.

The chain uses TRBV5-6 and TRBJ1-2; the match to TRBD1 covers 12 bases. V shed 4 bases and J 4 bases; nucleotides not matched to a gene: 8. The CDR3 sequence is 16 residues long. Germline CDR1 is SGHDT and CDR2 is YYEEEE. This CDR3 is CASSLIRDRGLYGYTF. The CDR3 nucleotides are TGTGCCAGCAGCCTCATCCGGGACAGGGGGCTCTATGGCTACACCTTC. The full variable domain, completed using reference TRBV5-6 and TRBJ1-2, is DAGVTQSPTHLIKTRGQQVTLRCSPKSGHDTVSWYQQALGQGPQFIFQYYEEEERQRGNFPDRFSGHQFPNYSSELNVNALLLGDSALYLCASSLIRDRGLYGYTFGSGTRLTVV.

J is TRBJ1-2 and V is TRBV28; tentative D call: TRBD1 (6 bases). Germline CDR1 reads MDHEN; CDR2 reads SYDVKM. The CDR3 consists of 11 residues. V was cut by 7 bases and J by 8 bases, with 11 bases left in between. The CDR3 is CASTHRDGYTF. The DNA of the CDR3 is TGTGCCAGCACCCACAGGGACGGCTACACCTTC.

The CDR3 DNA reads as TGCAGCTCCTGGGGGCGGCAAGAGACCCAGTACTTC. Its protein product is CSSWGRQETQYF. The chain links TRBV29-1 to TRBJ2-5; possible D gene TRBD1, 6 bases. The germline gives CDR1 SQVTM, CDR2 ANQGSEA. The CDR3 has 12 amino acids. Deletions cut 8 bases from V and 2 bases from J, with 12 bases between.

In this sample, this clone turned up once. The chain couples TRBV10-2 to TRBJ2-7; 8 bases are a match to TRBD2. The CDR3 has 14 amino acids. Germline trimming cut 7 bases from V and 3 bases from J; bases unmatched to any gene: 8. From germline, CDR1 is WSHSY and CDR2 SAAADI. This CDR3 reads CASKGTGGVYEQYF. The CDR3, as DNA: TGCGCCAGCAAGGGGACGGGAGGGGTCTACGAGCAGTACTTC.

V gene TRBV30 combines with J gene TRBJ1-2, with D possibly being TRBD1 (6 bases). Deletions cut 7 bases from V and 6 bases from J, with 15 bases between. The CDR3 extends over 12 amino acids. Germline loops: CDR1 GTSNPN, CDR2 SVGIG (reference sequence). Here the CDR3 reads CAFRNRVNGYTF. CDR3 in DNA: TGTGCCTTCCGAAACAGGGTTAATGGCTACACCTTC.

The V call is TRBV5-1, the J call TRBJ1-1, with TRBD1 as a possible D gene (5 bases). CDR1 SGHRS and CDR2 YFSETQ come from the germline V gene. The CDR3 sequence is 11 residues long. Trimming removed 6 bases from V and 9 bases from J, with 12 bases in between. CDR3 bases: TGCGCCAGCACTGTGGGGCTTAAAGCTTTCTTT. Translated: CASTVGLKAFF.

V usage is TRBV7-6 and J usage is TRBJ2-1, with 8 bases aligning to TRBD2. Germline V gene sequence: CDR1 SGHVS, CDR2 FNYEAQ. This CDR3 has 16 amino acids. The V segment lost 2 bases and the J segment 4 bases; nucleotides outside the gene matches: 7. The CDR3 here is CASSLSSSGGYNEQFF. The DNA for the CDR3 is TGTGCCAGCAGCTTATCTTCCAGCGGGGGATACAATGAGCAGTTCTTC.

The V call is TRBV28, the J call TRBJ2-5; 12 bases agree with TRBD1. V shed 2 bases and J 3 bases; nucleotides not matched to a gene: 10. Germline values: CDR1 MDHEN, CDR2 SYDVKM. The CDR3 length is 18 residues. The CDR3 DNA reads TGTGCCAGCAGTTTAAGTCCGGGACAGGGGGCGACGGAAGAGACCCAGTACTTC. It encodes CASSLSPGQGATEETQYF.

The chain links TRBV5-4 to TRBJ1-1; tentatively, D is TRBD1 (6 bases). Germline CDR1 reads SGHNT; CDR2 reads YYREEE (reference sequence). The CDR3 is made up of 13 amino acids. Trimming removed 3 bases at V and 5 bases at J, with 11 bases between. The CDR3 is CASSSTGGTEAFF. CDR3 DNA: TGTGCCAGCAGCTCGACAGGTGGAACTGAAGCTTTCTTT.

The rearrangement links TRBV18 to TRBJ2-7; 11 positions agree with TRBD2. This CDR3 is built from 15 residues. Germline V gene sequence: CDR1 KGHSH, CDR2 LQKENI. Unmatched junction bases numbered 2, after V lost 4 bases and J lost 0 bases. In DNA form, the CDR3 reads TGTGCCAGCTCACTCGGGACTAGCGGCTCCTACGAGCAGTACTTC. It translates to CASSLGTSGSYEQYF.

The V call is TRBV12-5, the J call TRBJ2-3; 11 bases line up with TRBD1. The CDR3 is made up of 16 amino acids. Trimming removed 6 bases from V and 5 bases from J; junction bases left unmatched: 10. Germline V lookup: CDR1 LGHNT, CDR2 FRNRAP. CDR3: CASGSGQGAGGDTQYF. DNA of the CDR3: TGTGCTAGTGGCTCAGGACAGGGGGCGGGGGGAGATACGCAGTATTTT.

V usage is TRBV5-6 and J usage is TRBJ2-5; TRBD1 is a possible D gene (6 bases). V was shortened by 0 bases and J by 5 bases, with 23 bases between the two germline ends. The CDR3 runs 18 residues. Germline V gene data show CDR1 as SGHDT and CDR2 as YYEEEE. CDR3 amino acids: CASSLVRRTGIRGETQYF. For the CDR3, the DNA is TGTGCCAGCAGCTTGGTCCGACGTACAGGGATCCGTGGGGAGACCCAGTACTTC.

This rearrangement joins TRBV29-1 to TRBJ2-1; 10 bases are shared with TRBD2. With V trimmed by 3 bases and J by 7 bases, 3 bases remained unmatched. Looked up from germline, CDR1 is SQVTM and CDR2 is ANQGSEA. The CDR3 has 13 amino acids. The CDR3 DNA reads as TGCAGCGTTGACCTAGCGGGAGCGAATGAGCAGTTCTTC. This sequence encodes CSVDLAGANEQFF.

The V gene is TRBV19, the J gene TRBJ2-7; D remains ambiguous. This CDR3 has 12 residues. Germline V CDR1 and CDR2: LNHDA, SQIVND (reference sequence). V was clipped by 0 bases and J by 6 bases, with 6 bases between them. The CDR3 DNA sequence: TGTGCCAGTAGTATAGATTTGAGCGAGCAGTACTTC. Its protein product is CASSIDLSEQYF.

This chain joins TRBV7-8 and TRBJ1-1; the D is unclear. The V gene's germline CDR1 is SGHVS and CDR2 FQNEAQ. CDR3 length: 12 residues. The V end was cut by 4 bases, the J end by 1 base, with 4 bases between. CDR3 coding DNA: TGTGCCAGCAGCTCCAGGAACACTGAAGCTTTCTTT. Translating gives CASSSRNTEAFF.

The V gene is TRBV10-3, the J gene TRBJ2-5; TRBD2 matches at 12 bases. J gave up 3 bases and V 10 bases, and 3 bases lay outside the gene matches. The CDR3 consists of 13 residues. CDR1 is ENHRY and CDR2 is SYGVKD in the germline V gene. For the CDR3, the DNA is TGTGCCACCGGACTAGCGGGAAAAGAGACCCAGTACTTC. This translates into CATGLAGKETQYF.

The chain employs TRBV4-1 and TRBJ2-7, with TRBD1 matching 10 bases. Germline V lookup: CDR1 MGHRA, CDR2 YSYEKL. The CDR3 length is 14 residues. The trim removed 7 bases at V and 5 bases at J, leaving 8 bases unmatched. The CDR3 reads CASTSGTGANEQYF. The DNA of the CDR3 is TGCGCCAGCACATCCGGGACAGGGGCAAACGAGCAGTACTTC.

The chain uses TRBV14 and TRBJ2-7; 8 bases agree with TRBD1. V shed 4 bases and J 3 bases; nucleotides not matched to a gene: 5. Germline loops: CDR1 SGHDN, CDR2 FVKESK. This CDR3 comprises 14 residues. The CDR3, as DNA: TGTGCCAGCAGCCCCGGGACAGGAATCTACGAGCAGTACTTC. Its translation: CASSPGTGIYEQYF.